This is a list of T cell receptor beta chains from one sample in a study of siplizumab effects on memory and regulatory T cells. The data were produced by immunoSEQ multiplex PCR, yet TCRdb's version contains in-frame clones alone and is incomplete. The sample lists 65,000 to 70,000 clones; 88% were seen once. The specimen was Tregs sorted from blood. The receptors were gathered from a human donor in good health. Both conserved end residues are part of each CDR3. Each record gives: J gene, clone size, D gene, V gene, CDR3 DNA, CDR3 protein. The D gene is left open where the match is weak. Clone sizes are given selectively: once, few, many, or a class where the clone is expanded.

J gene: TRBJ1-2
clone size: .
D gene: .
V gene: TRBV29-1
CDR3 DNA: TGCAGCGCGGCCCCGGGACGTGGGGGAGGCTACACCTTC
CDR3 protein: CSAAPGRGGGYTF

J gene: TRBJ2-7
clone size: .
D gene: TRBD2
V gene: TRBV29-1
CDR3 DNA: TGCAGCGTTGTACGACTAGCGGGAGGGGGATACGAGCAGTACTTC
CDR3 protein: CSVVRLAGGGYEQYF

J gene: TRBJ2-3
clone size: .
D gene: .
V gene: TRBV7-9
CDR3 DNA: TGTGCCAGCAGCTGGGGTTTGGGAGATACGCAGTATTTT
CDR3 protein: CASSWGLGDTQYF

J gene: TRBJ2-7
clone size: .
D gene: .
V gene: TRBV10-3
CDR3 DNA: TGTGCCATCAGTGAGCAGGGCCCCCCGTCCTACGAGCAGTACTTC
CDR3 protein: CAISEQGPPSYEQYF

J gene: TRBJ2-1
clone size: .
D gene: .
V gene: TRBV11-3
CDR3 DNA: TGTGCCAGCAGCTTAGCCCTGGAGGCCAAATACAATGAGCAGTTCTTC
CDR3 protein: CASSLALEAKYNEQFF

J gene: TRBJ2-7
clone size: .
D gene: .
V gene: TRBV7-6
CDR3 DNA: TGTGCCAGCAGCTTAGAAGCCGGATTCTACGAGCAGTACTTC
CDR3 protein: CASSLEAGFYEQYF

J gene: TRBJ2-3
clone size: once
D gene: TRBD2
V gene: TRBV7-2
CDR3 DNA: TGTGCCAGCAGCCCTGGACTAGCGGGAGTCCATACGCAGTATTTT
CDR3 protein: CASSPGLAGVHTQYF

J gene: TRBJ2-3
clone size: .
D gene: TRBD2
V gene: TRBV6-1
CDR3 DNA: TGTGCCAGCAGTGCCGTAGCGGGAGGGACAGATACGCAGTATTTT
CDR3 protein: CASSAVAGGTDTQYF

J gene: TRBJ2-2
clone size: .
D gene: TRBD2
V gene: TRBV7-3
CDR3 DNA: TGTGCCAGCAGCCATCTAGCGGGCGCCGGGGAGCTGTTTTTT
CDR3 protein: CASSHLAGAGELFF

J gene: TRBJ1-1
clone size: .
D gene: .
V gene: TRBV7-9
CDR3 DNA: TGTGCCAGCAGCTCCTTGGGAGGGGCCTCCACTGAAGCTTTCTTT
CDR3 protein: CASSSLGGASTEAFF

J gene: TRBJ1-3
clone size: .
D gene: TRBD1
V gene: TRBV5-6
CDR3 DNA: TGTGCCAGCAGCTTGCGGTATACAGGGGACCGACTCCGGGGAAACACCATATATTTT
CDR3 protein: CASSLRYTGDRLRGNTIYF

J gene: TRBJ2-5
clone size: .
D gene: TRBD2
V gene: TRBV7-2
CDR3 DNA: TGTGCCAGCAGCTTATCAAGCGGGAGTCGTCAAGAGACCCAGTACTTC
CDR3 protein: CASSLSSGSRQETQYF

J gene: TRBJ2-5
clone size: .
D gene: .
V gene: TRBV7-9
CDR3 DNA: TGTGCCAGCAGCCCCGTAGCGGTACAAGAGACCCAGTACTTC
CDR3 protein: CASSPVAVQETQYF

J gene: TRBJ1-1
clone size: .
D gene: .
V gene: TRBV27
CDR3 DNA: TGTGCCAGCAGTTTAACCGGGACAATGAACACTGAAGCTTTCTTT
CDR3 protein: CASSLTGTMNTEAFF

J gene: TRBJ2-2
clone size: .
D gene: TRBD2
V gene: TRBV10-3
CDR3 DNA: TGTGCCATCCGGGGGACTAGCAGGAAGTCCGGGGAGCTGTTTTTT
CDR3 protein: CAIRGTSRKSGELFF

J gene: TRBJ2-1
clone size: .
D gene: .
V gene: TRBV23-1
CDR3 DNA: TGCGCCAGCAGTCACCGGCAGGGAATTAGAAATGAGCAGTTCTTC
CDR3 protein: CASSHRQGIRNEQFF

J gene: TRBJ2-1
clone size: .
D gene: .
V gene: TRBV7-3
CDR3 DNA: TGTGCCAGCAGCTTGGGGCAGGGGTTGGGCAATGAGCAGTTCTTC
CDR3 protein: CASSLGQGLGNEQFF

J gene: TRBJ2-3
clone size: .
D gene: .
V gene: TRBV5-4
CDR3 DNA: TGTGCCAGCCGAACGCGCGGACGCACAGATACGCAGTATTTT
CDR3 protein: CASRTRGRTDTQYF

J gene: TRBJ2-7
clone size: .
D gene: .
V gene: TRBV6-5
CDR3 DNA: TGTGCCAGCAGTTACTCGATGGTCGGATCCTACGAGCAGTACTTC
CDR3 protein: CASSYSMVGSYEQYF

J gene: TRBJ1-1
clone size: .
D gene: .
V gene: TRBV29-1
CDR3 DNA: TGCAGCGTAGAGGACAGATTGAACACTGAAGCTTTCTTT
CDR3 protein: CSVEDRLNTEAFF

J gene: TRBJ2-1
clone size: .
D gene: .
V gene: TRBV20-1
CDR3 DNA: TGCAGTGCTAGAAGGCATGAGCAGTTCTTC
CDR3 protein: CSARRHEQFF

J gene: TRBJ1-3
clone size: .
D gene: TRBD1
V gene: TRBV4-3
CDR3 DNA: TGCGCCAGCAGCCAGTCGGAGACAGGGGGAAACACCATATATTTT
CDR3 protein: CASSQSETGGNTIYF

J gene: TRBJ1-1
clone size: .
D gene: .
V gene: TRBV4-3
CDR3 DNA: TGCGCCAGCAGCCAAGTGGGGGGAAAGGGCACTGAAGCTTTCTTT
CDR3 protein: CASSQVGGKGTEAFF

J gene: TRBJ2-2
clone size: .
D gene: .
V gene: TRBV7-2
CDR3 DNA: TGTGCCAGCAGCTTGCCAGCGCTTCAGGGTAAGGCCGGGGAGCTGTTTTTT
CDR3 protein: CASSLPALQGKAGELFF

J gene: TRBJ2-7
clone size: .
D gene: TRBD2
V gene: TRBV7-3
CDR3 DNA: TGTGCCAGCAGCTTAACCGCCAGCGGGATCTACGAGCAGTACTTC
CDR3 protein: CASSLTASGIYEQYF

J gene: TRBJ1-4
clone size: .
D gene: TRBD1
V gene: TRBV5-5
CDR3 DNA: TGTGCCAGCAGCTCTACAGGGGAGGCAAAACTGTTTTTT
CDR3 protein: CASSSTGEAKLFF

J gene: TRBJ2-5
clone size: .
D gene: .
V gene: TRBV11-2
CDR3 DNA: TGTGCCAGCAGCTTAACCGGGGGAGGAGAGACCCAGTACTTC
CDR3 protein: CASSLTGGGETQYF